These T cell receptor beta chains were read from a single sample in a study of blood T cell repertoires in COVID-19. Repertoires were generated with immunoSEQ multiplex PCR, while TCRdb's copy carries only in-frame clones and drops some. The sample consists of some 180,000 clones, around four fifths of them appearing once. The material sequenced was peripheral blood. The receptor source for this set is a woman older than 75 with COVID-19, enrolled during active disease. The CDR3 runs from the conserved cysteine through the conserved F or W. The D gene is left open where the match is weak. Clone sizes are given selectively: once, few, many, or a class where the clone is expanded.

j_call | v_call | d_call | clone_size | cdr3_nt | cdr3_aa
TRBJ2-3 | TRBV5-1 | TRBD2 | - | TGCGCCAGCAGCTCCCAAGCGGGAGGAGATGATACGCAGTATTTT | CASSSQAGGDDTQYF
TRBJ2-1 | TRBV7-2 | TRBD1 | - | TGTGCCAGCAGCAGTCGGACAGGGTATGAGCAGTTCTTC | CASSSRTGYEQFF
TRBJ2-3 | TRBV20-1 | TRBD2 | - | TGCAGTGCTAGTTCGGGGGGGGCGACAGATACGCAGTATTTT | CSASSGGATDTQYF
TRBJ2-5 | TRBV5-6 | TRBD2 | - | TGTGCCAGCAGCTATAGAGCGGGGGAAGAGACCCAGTACTTC | CASSYRAGEETQYF
TRBJ2-5 | TRBV5-1 | - | - | TGCGCCAGCAGCTTGTCAGGAGGGAGGGAGACCCAGTACTTC | CASSLSGGRETQYF
TRBJ2-1 | TRBV19 | TRBD2 | few | TGTGCCACACAATTACTAGCGGGGGGAAACAATGAGCAGTTCTTC | CATQLLAGGNNEQFF
TRBJ2-5 | TRBV5-4 | TRBD2 | once | TGTGCCAGCAGCTTGGATAACGGGGGGGCGGAGACCCAGTACTTC | CASSLDNGGAETQYF
TRBJ2-5 | TRBV28 | TRBD1 | few | TGTGCCAGCACCAAACAGGGGTGGGCAAAGGGGACCCAGTACTTC | CASTKQGWAKGTQYF
TRBJ2-7 | TRBV6-5 | TRBD1 | few | TGTGCCAGCACCCCTACAGGGGAAGTCTACGAGCAGTACTTC | CASTPTGEVYEQYF
TRBJ1-2 | TRBV5-6 | TRBD1 | - | TGTGCCAGCAGCAGACGGACAGGCACGCTCTATGGCTACACCTTC | CASSRRTGTLYGYTF
TRBJ2-1 | TRBV5-1 | TRBD2 | - | TGCGCCAGCAGCCCCGGGGGGGCTAATGAGCAGTTCTTC | CASSPGGANEQFF
TRBJ1-2 | TRBV4-1 | TRBD1 | - | TGCGCCAGCAGCCATACTCCCGGGACAGGTATTTATGGGGATGGCTACACCTTC | CASSHTPGTGIYGDGYTF
TRBJ1-1 | TRBV2 | - | - | TGTGCCAGCAATCGCGTCTCGCACGAGTTGGCTTTCTTT | CASNRVSHELAFF
TRBJ2-3 | TRBV19 | - | - | TGTGCCAGTAGGGTCCAGGGTTTAAGCACAGATACGCAGTATTTT | CASRVQGLSTDTQYF
TRBJ2-1 | TRBV9 | TRBD2 | - | TGTGCCAGCAGCGTAAGTAGGACTAGGGTCGACAATGAGCAGTTCTTC | CASSVSRTRVDNEQFF
TRBJ2-3 | TRBV7-3 | - | - | TGTGCCAGCAGCTCCCCAAGCACAGATACGCAGTATTTT | CASSSPSTDTQYF
TRBJ1-2 | TRBV3-1/TRBV3-2 | - | - | TGTGCCAGCAGCCAAGTGGGAGCTGGCGGCTACACCTTC | CASSQVGAGGYTF
TRBJ1-5 | TRBV28 | TRBD1 | few | TGTGCCAGCATCCCTCGGGGGACAGGGACTCGTCAGCCCCAGCATTTT | CASIPRGTGTRQPQHF
TRBJ2-2 | TRBV28 | TRBD2 | - | TGTGCCAGCAGTTTGCCGGGCGGGAGTAGCGGGGAGCTGTTTTTT | CASSLPGGSSGELFF
TRBJ2-5 | TRBV3-1/TRBV3-2 | - | - | TGTGCCAGCAGCCAAGACGGCACAGGCCAAGAGACCCAGTACTTC | CASSQDGTGQETQYF
TRBJ1-1 | TRBV7-8 | - | once | TGTGCCAGCAGCTTAGGGGATCGGAGGAAGGACACTGAAGCTTTCTTT | CASSLGDRRKDTEAFF
TRBJ2-7 | TRBV7-2 | - | - | TGTGCCAGCAGACCTGGCGGCGCCCGCGGCTCCTACGAGCAGTACTTC | CASRPGGARGSYEQYF
TRBJ2-7 | TRBV2 | - | - | TGTGCCGGTACAGGGCTGGCGCGCGAGCAGTACTTC | CAGTGLAREQYF
TRBJ1-2 | TRBV19 | - | few | TGTGCCAGTAGTATACCCGCCACGAGCTATGGCTACACCTTC | CASSIPATSYGYTF
TRBJ1-1 | TRBV20-1 | - | - | TGCAGTGCCAGTCGGGGGGCGAACACTGAAGCTTTCTTT | CSASRGANTEAFF
TRBJ1-2 | TRBV19 | TRBD1 | once | TGTGCCAGTAGTGTAACCGGGACAGACTATGGCTACACCTTC | CASSVTGTDYGYTF
TRBJ2-1 | TRBV5-4 | TRBD2 | few | TGTGCCAGCCAACAAGCGGGAGGGGTATACAATGAGCAGTTCTTC | CASQQAGGVYNEQFF
TRBJ1-2 | TRBV5-6 | TRBD1 | - | TGTGCCAGCAGCCCGGTCCCACAGGGGGCAGTCTATGGCTACACCTTC | CASSPVPQGAVYGYTF
TRBJ1-3 | TRBV5-1 | - | - | TGCGCCAGCAGCTTGGAAGGAGGGGGAAACACCATATATTTT | CASSLEGGGNTIYF
TRBJ2-7 | TRBV5-1 | TRBD1 | - | TGCGCCAGCAGCTTCACAGGGGGCATGGGCGAGCAGTACTTC | CASSFTGGMGEQYF
TRBJ1-2 | TRBV18 | - | few | TGTGCCAGCTCACCGGGGGCCGTTTCAAACTATGGCTACACCTTC | CASSPGAVSNYGYTF
TRBJ2-3 | TRBV5-1 | TRBD1 | - | TGCGCCAGCAGCAAGGGACAGGGGAAGGATACGCAGTATTTT | CASSKGQGKDTQYF
TRBJ2-2 | TRBV10-3 | TRBD2 | - | TGTGCCACCCGGACTAGCGGGAGGCCCTACACCGGGGAGCTGTTTTTT | CATRTSGRPYTGELFF
TRBJ2-7 | TRBV7-9 | TRBD2 | - | TGTGCCAGCAGCTTAGCATTGGCTAGCGGGTACGAGCAGTACTTC | CASSLALASGYEQYF
TRBJ1-6 | TRBV7-2 | - | - | TGTGCCAGCAGCTCTTATAATTCACCCCTCCACTTT | CASSSYNSPLHF
TRBJ2-2 | TRBV28 | TRBD1 | - | TGTGCCAGCCGACGTCCGGGACAGGGGAACACCGGGGAGCTGTTTTTT | CASRRPGQGNTGELFF
TRBJ1-5 | TRBV19 | - | few | TGTGCCAGTAGTATAATCGCAGGGCCGGGCAATCAGCCCCAGCATTTT | CASSIIAGPGNQPQHF
TRBJ1-1 | TRBV5-1 | - | few | TGCGCCAGCAGCCTAGGGACATCCTACACTGAAGCTTTCTTT | CASSLGTSYTEAFF
TRBJ1-2 | TRBV28 | - | once | TGTGCCAGCAGTTCTCTACGGTATGGCTACACCTTC | CASSSLRYGYTF
TRBJ2-2 | TRBV7-9 | TRBD2 | - | TGTGCCAGCAGCTTAAACAGCGGGAGGGTGGCCGGGGAGCTGTTTTTT | CASSLNSGRVAGELFF
TRBJ2-3 | TRBV19 | - | - | TGTGCCGCACAAGGGGTTGATACGCAGTATTTT | CAAQGVDTQYF
TRBJ1-1 | TRBV5-1 | TRBD1 | few | TGCGCCAGCAGCTTGGAGGCAGGGGGCTTGGGGGCCACTGAAGCTTTCTTT | CASSLEAGGLGATEAFF
TRBJ1-2 | TRBV28 | - | - | TGTGCCAGCAGTTTTGGCGGGCCAACGGCTGGCTACACCTTC | CASSFGGPTAGYTF
TRBJ2-1 | TRBV5-1 | TRBD1 | - | TGCGCCAGCACCTATGGGACCGGGACAGGGATAGGTAATGAGCAGTTCTTC | CASTYGTGTGIGNEQFF
TRBJ1-6 | TRBV7-8 | - | - | TGTGCCAGCAGCCCAGACAGTGTGGGCTCCTATAATTCACCCCTCCACTTT | CASSPDSVGSYNSPLHF